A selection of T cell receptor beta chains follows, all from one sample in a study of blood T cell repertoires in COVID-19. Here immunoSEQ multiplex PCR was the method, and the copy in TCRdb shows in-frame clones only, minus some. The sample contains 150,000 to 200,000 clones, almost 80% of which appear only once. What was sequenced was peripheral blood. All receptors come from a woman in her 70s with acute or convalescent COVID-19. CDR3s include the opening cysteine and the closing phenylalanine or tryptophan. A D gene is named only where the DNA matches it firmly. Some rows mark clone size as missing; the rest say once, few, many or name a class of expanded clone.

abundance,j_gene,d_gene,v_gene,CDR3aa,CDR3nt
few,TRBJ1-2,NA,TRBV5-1,CASSRPGVQGYTF,TGCGCCAGCAGTAGGCCAGGGGTCCAAGGCTACACCTTC
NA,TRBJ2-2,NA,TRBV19,CASSIRQFMSGELFF,TGTGCCAGTAGTATCCGACAGTTTATGTCCGGGGAGCTGTTTTTT
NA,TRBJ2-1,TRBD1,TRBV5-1,CASSPRTGSWNEQFF,TGCGCCAGCAGCCCCCGGACAGGGAGTTGGAATGAGCAGTTCTTC
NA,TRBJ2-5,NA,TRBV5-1,CASSLSGRAETQYF,TGCGCCAGCAGCTTGTCTGGGCGGGCAGAGACCCAGTACTTC
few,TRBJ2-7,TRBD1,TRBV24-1,CATSDSGQGQQYF,TGTGCCACCAGTGATTCAGGACAGGGCCAGCAGTACTTC
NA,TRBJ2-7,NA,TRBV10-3,CAKTKTEGEQYF,TGTGCCAAAACCAAAACAGAGGGCGAGCAGTACTTC
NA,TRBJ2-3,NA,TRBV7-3,CASSAGLPTDTQYF,TGTGCCAGCAGCGCGGGTCTGCCCACAGATACGCAGTATTTT
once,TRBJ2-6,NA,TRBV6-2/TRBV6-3,CASSLYSGANVLTF,TGTGCCAGCAGTTTGTACTCTGGGGCCAACGTCCTGACTTTC
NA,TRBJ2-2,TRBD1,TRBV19,CASSIQGANTGELFF,TGTGCCAGTAGTATTCAGGGGGCGAACACCGGGGAGCTGTTTTTT
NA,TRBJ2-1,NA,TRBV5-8,CASSLGDNEQFF,TGTGCCAGCAGCTTAGGAGATAATGAGCAGTTCTTC
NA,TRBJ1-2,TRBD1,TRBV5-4,CASSTPGQGKGYTF,TGTGCCAGCAGCACACCGGGACAGGGGAAAGGCTACACCTTC
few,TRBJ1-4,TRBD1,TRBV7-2,CASGTGSNGKLFF,TGTGCCAGCGGGACAGGGTCGAACGGGAAACTGTTTTTT
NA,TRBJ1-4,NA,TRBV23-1,CASRIRRKPPGEKLFF,TGCGCCAGCAGAATACGGAGGAAACCCCCAGGAGAAAAACTGTTTTTT
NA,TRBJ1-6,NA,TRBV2,CASSALSEGRNSPLHF,TGTGCCAGCAGTGCCCTTTCGGAGGGGAGGAATTCACCCCTCCACTTT
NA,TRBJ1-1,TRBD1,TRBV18,CASSANRGGNTEAFF,TGTGCCAGCTCAGCCAACAGGGGGGGGAACACTGAAGCTTTCTTT
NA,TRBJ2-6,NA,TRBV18,CASSLWGKGTGANVLTF,TGTGCCAGCTCGCTATGGGGAAAGGGGACTGGGGCCAACGTCCTGACTTTC
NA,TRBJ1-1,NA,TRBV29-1,CSVEDLRGSLNTEAFF,TGCAGCGTTGAAGATCTAAGGGGGTCATTGAACACTGAAGCTTTCTTT
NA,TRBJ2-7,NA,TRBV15,CATSRDPLASYEQYF,TGTGCCACCAGCAGAGATCCCCTAGCGAGCTACGAGCAGTACTTC